This paragraph reports one TCR beta chain. The length of the CDR3 is 13 residues. Looked up from germline, CDR1 is SEHNR and CDR2 is FQNEAQ (reference sequence). Trimming shortened V by 5 bases and J by 1 base, and 9 bases separated the two germline ends. This entry is derived from a study of blood T cell repertoires in COVID-19. Study in general: T cells, B-cell-depleted T cells, or PBMCs provided the cDNA or gDNA that served as material.

In the authors' methods: Scientists estimated how many nucleated cells there were by amplifying reference gene primers. Assay: immunoSEQ multiplex PCR; the TCRdb copy retains only in-frame clones and omits some. That table gives V, J and clone size, and the DNA gave D and trimming. Found here are over 350,000 clones, about nine tenths of them singletons; the top ten hold almost 1.5%. The TCR originated in a woman aged 25-40 years with active or convalescent COVID-19. The rearrangement links TRBV7-9 to TRBJ2-7; perhaps TRBD2 as D (6 bases). Specimen: peripheral blood. The CDR3 spells CASSPGGSYEQYF. CDR3 bases: TGTGCCAGCAGCCCCGGGGGTTCCTACGAGCAGTACTTC.